This TCR beta chain was captured in a study of T cells in Graves' hyperthyroidism and ophthalmopathy. What was amplified from RNA transcripts were TCR beta CDR3 regions. Initially, a first-round RT-PCR of the TCR CDR3 employed the HTBI primer set. TCRdb recomputed calls from the multiplex PCR reads with MiXCR, one row per CDR3 protein. The sample has around 190,000 distinct CDR3 sequences; about a sixth are singletons. General study points: Blood also held most thyroid clonotypes expanded beyond 0.001. With a median lead of roughly 6.8 months before onset, the model predicted ophthalmopathy.

Germline loops: CDR1 GTSNPN, CDR2 SVGIG (reference sequence). V gave up 0 bases and J gave up 1 base; unmatched junction bases: 5. The CDR3 loop spans 16 amino acids. Stable disease denoted Graves' hyperthyroidism without ophthalmopathy progression within 18 months. This clonotype turned up a few times. Its antigen is not identified. This TCR was sampled from a woman aged 50 to 60 with Graves' hyperthyroidism. Sequenced input: blood. The chain is built from TRBV30 and TRBJ2-2; 7 bases line up with TRBD1. In DNA, the CDR3 is TGTGCCTGGAGTGTACAGAGGGGGCGGAACACCGGGGAGCTGTTTTTT. Encoded protein: CAWSVQRGRNTGELFF.